This is a list of T cell receptor beta chains from one sample in a study of identical twins. TCRdb re-called the 5' RACE reads with MiXCR, one entry per CDR3 protein. The table shows about 430,000 distinct CDR3 sequences, with approximately 18% occurring only once. The source material was naive T cells sorted from blood. The receptors stem from a man aged 50 to 60 in good health. The CDR3 runs from the conserved cysteine through the conserved F or W. The order of the fields is CDR3 DNA, CDR3 protein, V gene, J gene, D gene, clone size. The D gene is left open where the match is weak. Clone sizes are given selectively: once, few, many, or a class where the clone is expanded.

TGCGCCAGCAGCTTGCGGACTAGCGGGAACCGCTACGAGCAGTACTTC	CASSLRTSGNRYEQYF	TRBV5-1	TRBJ2-7	TRBD2	.
TGTGCCAGCAGCTTGACAGGGGGAGATCAGCCCCAGCATTTT	CASSLTGGDQPQHF	TRBV7-2	TRBJ1-5	TRBD1	.
TGTGCCTATCATACGGGACTCCGCACAGATACGCAGTATTTT	CAYHTGLRTDTQYF	TRBV7-9	TRBJ2-3	.	few
TGTGCCAGCAGCTTACCGGGACGCCTTAACAATGAGCAGTTCTTC	CASSLPGRLNNEQFF	TRBV5-6	TRBJ2-1	.	many
TGTGCCAGCTCACCATTGTGGGGACAGGACCAAGAGACCCAGTACTTC	CASSPLWGQDQETQYF	TRBV18	TRBJ2-5	TRBD1	.
TGTGCCAGCGGGGGGGATCAGCCCCAGCATTTT	CASGGDQPQHF	TRBV3-1	TRBJ1-5	.	few
TGTGCCAGCAGCTTGGGAAAGACAGTTTTTTACAATGAGCAGTTCTTC	CASSLGKTVFYNEQFF	TRBV5-5	TRBJ2-1	.	.
TGTGCCAGCAGCGGAACCGAGACAGCCACCTTC	CASSGTETATF	TRBV28	TRBJ1-2	.	.
TGTGCCAGCAGTTACTTTGGGACAGTCGCCTCTGGGGCCAACGTCCTGACTTTC	CASSYFGTVASGANVLTF	TRBV6-5	TRBJ2-6	TRBD1	many
TGTGCCAGCAGTTTAAAAGGGACTAGCGGGGGGTTACAAGAGACCCAGTACTTC	CASSLKGTSGGLQETQYF	TRBV12-3/TRBV12-4	TRBJ2-5	TRBD2	.
TGTGCTAGCAGCCCAGGGACTAGCGGGGCCAATGAGCAGTTCTTC	CASSPGTSGANEQFF	TRBV7-7	TRBJ2-1	TRBD2	.
TGCGCCAGCAGCTTGTCTTTGGGACAGGGGCAAGAGACCCAGTACTTC	CASSLSLGQGQETQYF	TRBV5-1	TRBJ2-5	TRBD1	many
TGTGCCAGCAGCCAAGATAGGCTAGGCGCTTGGAATGAGCAGTTCTTC	CASSQDRLGAWNEQFF	TRBV3-1	TRBJ2-1	.	.
TGTGCCAGCAATGGACAGGGATTCTCCTACGAGCAGTACTTC	CASNGQGFSYEQYF	TRBV6-1	TRBJ2-7	TRBD1	many
TGTGCCATCAGTGACCTTACTAGCGGGGGTACCTACGAGCAGTACTTC	CAISDLTSGGTYEQYF	TRBV10-3	TRBJ2-7	TRBD2	few
TGTGCCAGTAGTAGACCCGGCGGGACAGGGTATGGCTACACCTTC	CASSRPGGTGYGYTF	TRBV19	TRBJ1-2	TRBD1	few
TGCGCCAGCAGCTTGGAGGGGTTGGCTTATGAAAAACTGTTTTTT	CASSLEGLAYEKLFF	TRBV5-1	TRBJ1-4	.	many
TGCGCCAGCAGCCAATCCGGACAATGCACCGGGGAGCTGTTTTTT	CASSQSGQCTGELFF	TRBV4-3	TRBJ2-2	.	.
TGTGCCAGCAGCTCTTCCCGGGTACTAGCGGGAGCCTACAATGAGCAGTTCTTC	CASSSSRVLAGAYNEQFF	TRBV13	TRBJ2-1	TRBD2	few
TGTGCCAGCAGCGTAGATCCGGGGCCGGCTAACTATGGCTACACCTTC	CASSVDPGPANYGYTF	TRBV9	TRBJ1-2	.	few
TGCAGTGCTAGACAGGACCCCACAGATACGCAGTATTTT	CSARQDPTDTQYF	TRBV20-1	TRBJ2-3	.	few
TGCGCCAGCAGCCAAACTACTAGCGGGACGGACAATGAGCAGTTCTTC	CASSQTTSGTDNEQFF	TRBV4-3	TRBJ2-1	TRBD2	many
TGTGCCAGCAGGACTACAGGGGCGATCGGGGAGCTGTTTTTT	CASRTTGAIGELFF	TRBV6-1	TRBJ2-2	TRBD1	many
TGTGCCAGTAGTATGGGACAGGGGGCCTCCTACGAGCAGTACTTC	CASSMGQGASYEQYF	TRBV19	TRBJ2-7	TRBD1	few
TGTGCCTGGAATCTGGAGGGCAGGGGGTGGTCACCCCTCCACTTT	CAWNLEGRGWSPLHF	TRBV30	TRBJ1-6	TRBD1	few
TGTGCCAGCAGCTTATCAACCTCCTACAATGAGCAGTTCTTC	CASSLSTSYNEQFF	TRBV7-9	TRBJ2-1	.	.
TGTGCCAGCAGTTCGACAGGGCGAGAGACCCAGTACTTC	CASSSTGRETQYF	TRBV7-9	TRBJ2-5	TRBD1	.
TGTGCCAGCAGCCAACAGGGATCTAGCACAGATACGCAGTATTTT	CASSQQGSSTDTQYF	TRBV7-3	TRBJ2-3	.	.
TGTGCCAGCAGTACCCGTAGGTATGAGCAGTTCTTC	CASSTRRYEQFF	TRBV12-3/TRBV12-4	TRBJ2-1	.	few
TGCGCCAGCAGCTTGTGGACTAGCGGAAGCACAGATACGCAGTATTTT	CASSLWTSGSTDTQYF	TRBV5-1	TRBJ2-3	TRBD2	few
TGCAGTGCTAGACAGGGGGCTGTTACAGATACGCAGTATTTT	CSARQGAVTDTQYF	TRBV20-1	TRBJ2-3	TRBD1	few
TGCAGTGCTCGGGCCGGCGTCGAGCAGTACTTC	CSARAGVEQYF	TRBV20-1	TRBJ2-7	.	few
TGTGCCAGCTCACCAGCTACCGGCTTACAAGGAAACACCATATATTTT	CASSPATGLQGNTIYF	TRBV18	TRBJ1-3	.	few
TGCAGTGCTAGAGGTACAGATTATAGCAATCAGCCCCAGCATTTT	CSARGTDYSNQPQHF	TRBV20-1	TRBJ1-5	.	many
TGTGCCAGCAGCTTCTCTAGCGGGAACTACAATGAGCAGTTCTTC	CASSFSSGNYNEQFF	TRBV11-2	TRBJ2-1	TRBD2	many
TGTGCCAGCAGCCTCCTTCCAGGGGTTGGGGCCAACGTCCTGACTTTC	CASSLLPGVGANVLTF	TRBV28	TRBJ2-6	.	many
TGTGCCAGCAGCTTAGTTGGGGGCGCCTGGGCCACTGAAGCTTTCTTT	CASSLVGGAWATEAFF	TRBV7-2	TRBJ1-1	.	.
TGTGCCAGCAGCCATCGACAGGGGACCTACGAGCAGTACTTC	CASSHRQGTYEQYF	TRBV7-2	TRBJ2-7	TRBD1	many
TGCGCCAGCAGTGACAGGTACACTGAAGCTTTCTTT	CASSDRYTEAFF	TRBV5-1	TRBJ1-1	.	many
TGCAGTGCTAGAGATCAGGTGGTACAAGAGACCCAGTACTTC	CSARDQVVQETQYF	TRBV20-1	TRBJ2-5	.	.
TGTGCCAGCAGCTCCAGGCGGGAGGGCCTTACCGGGGAGCTGTTTTTT	CASSSRREGLTGELFF	TRBV7-2	TRBJ2-2	TRBD2	few
TGTGCCAGCAGAAAGGGACAGAGAGAGACCCAGTACTTC	CASRKGQRETQYF	TRBV12-3/TRBV12-4	TRBJ2-5	TRBD1	.
TGTGCCAGCAGTTTAGAGGTTACCTACAATGAGCAGTTCTTC	CASSLEVTYNEQFF	TRBV28	TRBJ2-1	.	.
TGCGCCAGCAGCCCAGAAACAGGGAATAGCAATCAGCCCCAGCATTTT	CASSPETGNSNQPQHF	TRBV4-3	TRBJ1-5	.	few
TGTGCCACCAGTGGCAGGTGGACCGCGAACACCGGGGAGCTGTTTTTT	CATSGRWTANTGELFF	TRBV24-1	TRBJ2-2	.	many
TGTGCCAGCAGCTTTTACCTAGCGGGGGCGGCAGATACGCAGTATTTT	CASSFYLAGAADTQYF	TRBV7-9	TRBJ2-3	TRBD2	.
TGTGCCAGCAGTTACTCCGCCTACCGGGAGAACACTGAAGCTTTCTTT	CASSYSAYRENTEAFF	TRBV6-5	TRBJ1-1	.	few
TGTGCCACCCAACCCCTAGCGGGAGGTTCTTCTAGCACAGATCCGCAGTATTTT	CATQPLAGGSSSTDPQYF	TRBV10-3	TRBJ2-3	TRBD2	.
TGCGCCAGCAGCCAGCCCGGGACGGGGGCCTGGGAGACCCAGTACTTC	CASSQPGTGAWETQYF	TRBV4-1	TRBJ2-5	.	many
TGTGCCAGCAGCCAAGCTCTAGCGGCCAAGAGGTCCGGGGAGCTGTTTTTT	CASSQALAAKRSGELFF	TRBV4-2	TRBJ2-2	TRBD2	.
TGTGCCAGCAGCTTGTGGGGGTACGAGCAGTACTTC	CASSLWGYEQYF	TRBV5-6	TRBJ2-7	.	many